The clone carrying this TCR beta chain was seen a few times. What it binds is not known. The data were taken from a study of T cell repertoires in cytomegalovirus infection. Findings and caveats of the study: It was HLA-C-restricted CMV-specific TCR beta clonotypes that dominated the response ex vivo. Carriers of CMV and the relevant HLA type were discriminated by public TCR beta frequency.

TCRdb redid the calling of the reads with MiXCR, one entry per CDR3 protein. The sample has nearly 650,000 distinct CDR3 sequences; more than 20% are singletons. Germline CDR1 MNHEY, CDR2 SVGAGI. V gave up 5 bases and J gave up 0 bases, with 22 bases separating them. CDR3 length: 19 residues. Sequenced sample: CD8+ T cells from PBMCs. The chain employs TRBV6-5 and TRBJ1-4, with D unresolved. This receptor was taken from a human donor in good health (CMV status not recorded). Some clones in this sample may be carry-over from other donors' samples. DNA of the CDR3: TGTGCCAGCAGTCCCCTTGGGATGGTTCGAACACCAACTAATGAAAAACTGTTTTTT. Protein sequence: CASSPLGMVRTPTNEKLFF.